Listed below are T cell receptor beta chains from one sample, sequenced in a study of early T cells in non-severe SARS-CoV-2 infection. MiXCR was run by TCRdb on the 5' RACE reads, yielding one entry per CDR3 protein. This sample has approximately 70,000 distinct CDR3 sequences; 12% occur once, and the top ten carry 2.5% to 3.5%. The material sequenced was whole blood, taken at baseline. The receptor source for this set is an adult who was a healthcare worker with PCR-confirmed SARS-CoV-2 infection or an uninfected control (not recorded which). Both conserved end residues are part of each CDR3.

J | V | CDR3
TRBJ1-2 | TRBV28 | CASSLRAGLYGYTF
TRBJ2-3 | TRBV7-2 | CASSLVVGAGDTQYF
TRBJ2-7 | TRBV11-2 | CASSLGRGQANVEQYF
TRBJ2-2 | TRBV6-5 | CASKHSGGVPTGELFF
TRBJ2-6 | TRBV19 | CASRGQGAGSGANVLTF
TRBJ2-1 | TRBV4-1 | CASSQYKADEQFF
TRBJ2-7 | TRBV21-1 | CASSIEDTYEQYF
TRBJ2-2 | TRBV7-9 | CASSLERGFLTGELFF
TRBJ2-4 | TRBV9 | CASSLSPRDNIQYF
TRBJ1-1 | TRBV18 | CASSPPDRATEAFF
TRBJ1-5 | TRBV28 | CASSYPQGSNQPQHF
TRBJ2-7 | TRBV28 | CASSLVLDSYEQYF
TRBJ2-6 | TRBV29-1 | CSVELATGANVLTF
TRBJ2-1 | TRBV18 | CASSRDRKYNEQFF
TRBJ2-5 | TRBV29-1 | CSVDGIEGQGGLETQYF
TRBJ2-3 | TRBV28 | CASSPPDYRAGSADTQYF
TRBJ2-3 | TRBV20-1 | CSASYATDTQYF
TRBJ1-6 | TRBV7-2 | CASSLRQGASSSPLHF
TRBJ1-5 | TRBV6-6 | CASTADGGQYQPQHF
TRBJ2-1 | TRBV4-1 | CASSPTPGTVHNEQFF